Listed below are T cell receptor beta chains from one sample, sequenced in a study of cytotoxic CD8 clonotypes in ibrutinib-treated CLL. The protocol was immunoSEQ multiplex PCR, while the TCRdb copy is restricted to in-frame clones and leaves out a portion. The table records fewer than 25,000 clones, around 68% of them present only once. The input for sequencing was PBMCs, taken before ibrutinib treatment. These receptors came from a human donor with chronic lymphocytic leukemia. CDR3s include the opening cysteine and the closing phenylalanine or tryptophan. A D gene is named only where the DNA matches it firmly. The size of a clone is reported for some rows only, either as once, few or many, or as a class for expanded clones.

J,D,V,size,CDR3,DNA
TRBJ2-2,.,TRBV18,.,CASSPLSAGNTGELFF,TGTGCCAGCTCACCACTGTCTGCGGGGAACACCGGGGAGCTGTTTTTT
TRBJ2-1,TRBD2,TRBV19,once,CASSLSGSTNEQFF,TGTGCCAGTAGTCTAAGCGGGAGTACGAATGAGCAGTTCTTC
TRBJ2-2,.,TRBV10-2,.,CASSFRESSGELFF,TGCGCCAGCAGTTTTCGGGAGTCGTCCGGGGAGCTGTTTTTT
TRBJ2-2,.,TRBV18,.,CASSPGFTGELFF,TGTGCCAGCTCACCAGGGTTCACCGGGGAGCTGTTTTTT
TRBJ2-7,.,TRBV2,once,CASSQGFYEQYF,TGTGCCAGCAGCCAGGGTTTCTACGAGCAGTACTTC
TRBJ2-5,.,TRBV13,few,CASSRRDFQETQYF,TGTGCCAGCAGCCGCCGGGACTTCCAAGAGACCCAGTACTTC
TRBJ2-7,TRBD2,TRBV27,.,CASRGDYSYEQYF,TGTGCCAGCCGTGGGGACTATTCCTACGAGCAGTACTTC
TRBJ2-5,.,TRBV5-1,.,CASSFGGGGETQYF,TGCGCCAGCAGCTTTGGGGGAGGCGGAGAGACCCAGTACTTC
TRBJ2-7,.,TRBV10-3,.,CAISDRSYEQYF,TGTGCCATCAGTGACAGATCCTACGAGCAGTACTTC
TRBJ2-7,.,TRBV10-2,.,CASGEQGTSYEQYF,TGCGCCAGCGGAGAACAGGGAACGTCCTACGAGCAGTACTTC
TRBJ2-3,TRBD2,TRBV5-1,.,CASSPESGGADTQYF,TGCGCCAGCAGCCCGGAGTCGGGAGGCGCAGATACGCAGTATTTT
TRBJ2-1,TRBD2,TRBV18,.,CASSPGLAGLLEQFF,TGTGCCAGCTCACCTGGACTAGCGGGACTACTTGAGCAGTTCTTC
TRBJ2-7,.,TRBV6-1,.,CASTLSGAYEQYF,TGTGCCAGCACCCTTTCGGGGGCCTACGAGCAGTACTTC
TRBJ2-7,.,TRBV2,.,CASSLEGTRGYEQYF,TGTGCCAGCAGTTTGGAGGGCACAAGAGGTTACGAGCAGTACTTC
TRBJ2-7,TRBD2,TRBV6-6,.,CASSYTSGSSYEQYF,TGTGCCAGCAGTTACACTAGCGGGAGCTCCTACGAGCAGTACTTC
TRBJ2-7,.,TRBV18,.,CASSPQKDRSSYEQYF,TGTGCCAGCTCACCACAAAAAGACAGGAGCTCCTACGAGCAGTACTTC
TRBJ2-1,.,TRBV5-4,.,CASSLGTGRDYNEQFF,TGTGCCAGCAGCTTGGGAACAGGGAGGGACTACAATGAGCAGTTCTTC
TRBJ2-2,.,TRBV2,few,CASGGVELFF,TGTGCCAGCGGAGGGGTGGAGCTGTTTTTT
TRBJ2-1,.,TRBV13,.,CASSLASEHNEQFF,TGTGCCAGCAGCTTGGCTAGCGAACACAATGAGCAGTTCTTC
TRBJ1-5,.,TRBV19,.,CASSTIRPSGSGNQPQHF,TGTGCCAGTAGTACCATCCGACCCTCAGGGTCGGGCAATCAGCCCCAGCATTTT
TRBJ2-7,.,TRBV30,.,CAWSARSKSQYF,TGTGCCTGGAGTGCTAGGTCTAAGTCGCAGTACTTC
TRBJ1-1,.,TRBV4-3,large,CASSPMRNTEAFF,TGCGCCAGCAGCCCCATGAGGAACACTGAAGCTTTCTTT
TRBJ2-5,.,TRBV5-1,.,CASSLAGRRETQYF,TGCGCCAGCAGCTTGGCCGGACGAAGGGAGACCCAGTACTTC
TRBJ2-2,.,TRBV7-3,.,CASSPKGTYGPGELFF,TGTGCCAGCAGCCCAAAGGGGACTTACGGCCCCGGGGAGCTGTTTTTT
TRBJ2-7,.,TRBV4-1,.,CASSQEGAASSYEQYF,TGCGCCAGCAGCCAAGAAGGGGCCGCCAGCTCCTACGAGCAGTACTTC
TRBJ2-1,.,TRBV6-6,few,CASSSGLLNNEQFF,TGTGCCAGCAGTAGCGGGTTGTTGAACAATGAGCAGTTCTTC
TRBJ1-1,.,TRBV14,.,CASSQPLGITTEAFF,TGTGCCAGCAGCCAACCCCTCGGAATTACCACTGAAGCTTTCTTT
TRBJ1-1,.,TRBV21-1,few,CASSKKGDRRTEAFF,TGTGCCAGCAGCAAAAAAGGGGATAGACGAACTGAAGCTTTCTTT
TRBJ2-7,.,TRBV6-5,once,CASSERKQREYF,TGTGCCAGCAGTGAGAGGAAACAGAGGGAGTACTTC
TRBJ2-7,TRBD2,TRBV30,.,CAWSVPGGLAGVTLEQYF,TGTGCCTGGAGTGTACCGGGGGGACTAGCGGGAGTAACATTAGAGCAGTACTTC
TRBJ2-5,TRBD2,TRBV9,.,CASSGGLAVQETQYF,TGTGCCAGCAGCGGTGGACTAGCGGTTCAAGAGACCCAGTACTTC
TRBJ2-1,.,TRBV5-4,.,CASSPHPYNEQFF,TGTGCCAGCAGCCCCCACCCCTACAATGAGCAGTTCTTC
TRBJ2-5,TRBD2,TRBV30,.,CAWSGASGRRETQYF,TGTGCCTGGAGCGGCGCCAGCGGGAGAAGAGAGACCCAGTACTTC
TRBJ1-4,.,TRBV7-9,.,CASSFNEKLFF,TGTGCCAGCAGCTTCAATGAAAAACTGTTTTTT
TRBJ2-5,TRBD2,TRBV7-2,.,CASSSDLGTSGQETQYF,TGTGCCAGCAGCTCCGACCTCGGGACTAGCGGACAAGAGACCCAGTACTTC